This T cell receptor beta chain came from a study of beta chain features in type 1 diabetes. Broader study findings: Patients and controls would share equally any PCR tilt toward shorter templates. Type 1 diabetes patients had moderately but significantly shorter TCRB CDR3s in all four CD4+ subsets. It was among patients, rather than healthy donors, that naive, central memory and Treg TCRB repertoires appeared more similar.

Expressed TCRB transcripts got sequenced, as all isolated RNA was reverse transcribed. Naive, central memory and regulatory T cell samples averaged about 3.3 million immunoSEQ reads each. Only in-frame clones appear in the TCRdb table, and some are missing; sequencing was by immunoSEQ multiplex PCR. The sample yields some 350,000 clones, 9.6% seen once. CDR3 length equals 14 residues. V lost 5 bases to trimming and J lost 4 bases; unmatched junction nucleotides: 6. Germline values: CDR1 SGHAT, CDR2 FQNNGV. A remark on this clone: What it binds is unknown.

The J gene is TRBJ2-5, the V gene TRBV11-2, with 8 bases lining up with TRBD1. The TCR sequence derives from a man aged 25 to 45 with type 1 diabetes. The sequenced sample consisted of central memory CD4+ T cells from blood. The CDR3 bases are TGTGCCAGCAGCATAAATACAGGGGGAGAGACCCAGTACTTC. Its translation is CASSINTGGETQYF.